These T cell receptor beta chains were read from a single sample in a study of lymphopenia after photon versus proton radiotherapy. TCRdb's copy holds only in-frame clones and misses some; the assay was immunoSEQ multiplex PCR. This repertoire shows 60,000 or so clones, 70% to 90% found once; its top ten account for approximately 2%. The material was peripheral blood, obtained from a patient treated with photon-based radiotherapy. These receptors all come from a man aged 40-49 years with gastric cancer. The CDR3 runs from the conserved cysteine through the conserved F or W. D genes are given only for firm matches. Only part of the rows carry a size: once, few, many, or a class if the clone is expanded.

TRBD1	-	TRBV19	TRBJ2-1	CASSIEGRGPNEQFF	TGTGCCAGTAGTATAGAGGGCAGGGGGCCAAATGAGCAGTTCTTC
-	-	TRBV6-4	TRBJ2-7	CASSQDRRHEQYF	TGTGCCAGCAGTCAAGACAGGAGGCACGAGCAGTACTTC
-	-	TRBV4-1	TRBJ2-7	CASSEEQGPYEQYF	TGCGCCAGCAGTGAGGAACAGGGACCCTACGAGCAGTACTTC
-	-	TRBV2	TRBJ1-1	CASSFGTLNTEAFF	TGTGCCAGCAGCTTTGGGACCCTGAACACTGAAGCTTTCTTT
TRBD1	-	TRBV27	TRBJ2-7	CASSLSMTGIPYEQYF	TGTGCCAGCAGTTTATCCATGACAGGGATCCCCTACGAGCAGTACTTC
-	-	TRBV5-1	TRBJ2-5	CASSSGGQSQETQYF	TGCGCCAGCAGCTCAGGGGGGCAGTCCCAAGAGACCCAGTACTTC
-	-	TRBV18	TRBJ1-1	CASSPGGNTEAFF	TGTGCCAGCTCACCCGGAGGGAACACTGAAGCTTTCTTT
TRBD1	-	TRBV7-9	TRBJ2-1	CASSSPGTGLNEQFF	TGTGCCAGCAGCTCCCCCGGGACAGGGCTCAATGAGCAGTTCTTC
-	-	TRBV30	TRBJ1-1	CARRGHDTEAFF	TGTGCCCGCAGGGGTCACGACACTGAAGCTTTCTTT
TRBD1	-	TRBV7-9	TRBJ1-1	CASSTEDRGSYTEAFF	TGTGCCAGCAGCACCGAGGACAGGGGGAGTTACACTGAAGCTTTCTTT
-	-	TRBV29-1	TRBJ2-7	CSGAQGRGYEQYF	TGCAGCGGGGCACAGGGACGGGGTTACGAGCAGTACTTC
-	-	TRBV27	TRBJ2-1	CASSPLSSGRYNEQFF	TGTGCCAGCAGTCCACTATCTAGTGGCCGCTACAATGAGCAGTTCTTC
-	-	TRBV9	TRBJ1-3	CASSPQAGSSGNTIYF	TGTGCCAGCAGCCCCCAAGCAGGGTCCTCTGGAAACACCATATATTTT
-	-	TRBV28	TRBJ1-2	CASRPSRGKAGNNYGYTF	TGTGCCAGCAGGCCGTCCCGGGGCAAGGCGGGAAATAACTATGGCTACACCTTC
-	-	TRBV25-1	TRBJ2-5	CASSGGAETQYF	TGTGCCAGCAGTGGGGGAGCAGAGACCCAGTACTTC
TRBD2	-	TRBV4-1	TRBJ2-7	CASSQDQASGGLWEQYF	TGCGCCAGCAGCCAAGATCAGGCTAGCGGGGGCCTCTGGGAGCAGTACTTC
TRBD2	-	TRBV7-6	TRBJ2-3	CASSLISGERGDTQYF	TGTGCCAGCAGTTTGATTAGCGGGGAAAGGGGAGATACGCAGTATTTT
-	-	TRBV19	TRBJ1-2	CASNLQGSGYTF	TGTGCCAGTAATCTACAGGGATCCGGCTACACCTTC
-	-	TRBV2	TRBJ2-3	CASGRSQDTQYF	TGTGCCAGCGGGAGGTCCCAAGATACGCAGTATTTT
-	-	TRBV7-3	TRBJ2-7	CASSLMAGPYEQYF	TGTGCCAGCAGCTTAATGGCAGGGCCCTACGAGCAGTACTTC
TRBD1	-	TRBV9	TRBJ1-2	CASSVAPGGWYGYTF	TGTGCCAGCAGCGTAGCTCCAGGGGGCTGGTATGGCTACACCTTC
-	-	TRBV15	TRBJ2-7	CATRGRGREQYF	TGTGCCACCAGGGGCAGGGGAAGGGAGCAGTACTTC
-	-	TRBV5-1	TRBJ1-2	CASSSGVGYGYTF	TGCGCCAGCAGCTCCGGGGTCGGCTATGGCTACACCTTC
-	-	TRBV5-8	TRBJ1-5	CASSRGRYNQPQHF	TGTGCCAGCAGCCGGGGACGGTACAATCAGCCCCAGCATTTT
-	-	TRBV5-1	TRBJ2-1	CASSLAAGRNEQFF	TGCGCCAGCAGCTTGGCTGCGGGCCGCAATGAGCAGTTCTTC
TRBD1	once	TRBV5-5	TRBJ1-2	CASSYGTGRGYGYTF	TGTGCCAGCAGCTACGGGACAGGGAGAGGGTATGGCTACACCTTC